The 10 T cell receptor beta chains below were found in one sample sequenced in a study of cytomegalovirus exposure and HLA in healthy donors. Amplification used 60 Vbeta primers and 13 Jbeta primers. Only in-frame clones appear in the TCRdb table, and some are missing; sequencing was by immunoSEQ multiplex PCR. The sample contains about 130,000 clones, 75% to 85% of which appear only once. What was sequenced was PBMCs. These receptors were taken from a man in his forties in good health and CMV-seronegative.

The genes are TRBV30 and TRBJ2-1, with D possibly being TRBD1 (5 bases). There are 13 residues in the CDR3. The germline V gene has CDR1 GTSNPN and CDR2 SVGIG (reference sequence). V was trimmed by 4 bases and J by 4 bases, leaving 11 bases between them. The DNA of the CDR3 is TGTGCCTGGACCCCCGACAGTTACAATGAGCAGTTCTTC. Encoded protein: CAWTPDSYNEQFF.

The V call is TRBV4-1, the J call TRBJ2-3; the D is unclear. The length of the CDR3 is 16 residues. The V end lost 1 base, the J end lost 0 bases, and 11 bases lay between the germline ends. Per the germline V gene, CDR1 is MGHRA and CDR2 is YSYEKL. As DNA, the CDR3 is TGCGCCAGCAGCCAAGTTCTAGGTTCTAGCACAGATACGCAGTATTTT. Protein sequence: CASSQVLGSSTDTQYF.

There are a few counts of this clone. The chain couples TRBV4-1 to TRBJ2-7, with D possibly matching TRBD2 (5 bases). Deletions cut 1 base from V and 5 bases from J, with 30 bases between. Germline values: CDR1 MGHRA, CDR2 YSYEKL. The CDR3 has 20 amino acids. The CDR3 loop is CASSQGLRVRETSGSHEQYF. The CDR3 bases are TGCGCCAGCAGCCAAGGTTTGCGGGTGCGTGAGACGTCTGGTTCCCACGAGCAGTACTTC.

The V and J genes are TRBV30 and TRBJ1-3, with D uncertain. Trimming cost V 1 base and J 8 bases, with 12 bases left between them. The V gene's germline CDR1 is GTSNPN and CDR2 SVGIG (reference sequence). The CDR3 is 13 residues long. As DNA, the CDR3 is TGTGCCTGGAGTGGGGATCTGGAGGACACCATATATTTT. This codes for CAWSGDLEDTIYF.

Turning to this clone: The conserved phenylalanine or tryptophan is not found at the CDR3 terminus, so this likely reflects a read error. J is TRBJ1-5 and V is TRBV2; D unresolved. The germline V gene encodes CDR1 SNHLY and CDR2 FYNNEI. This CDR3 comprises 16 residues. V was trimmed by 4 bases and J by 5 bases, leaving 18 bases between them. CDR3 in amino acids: CASSVSRADGDQPQHV. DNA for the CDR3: TGTGCCAGCAGTGTCAGTAGAGCGGACGGGGATCAGCCCCAGCATGTT.

The CDR3 loop is CASSLGGAVTGELFF. In nucleotides, the CDR3 is TGTGCCAGCAGTTTGGGAGGGGCGGTCACCGGGGAGCTGTTTTTT. J is TRBJ2-2 and V is TRBV28, with TRBD2 matching over 7 bases. The CDR3 totals 15 residues. Looked up from germline, CDR1 is MDHEN and CDR2 is SYDVKM. V lost 3 bases to trimming and J lost 4 bases; unmatched junction nucleotides: 5.

CDR3 loop: CASSFTGGANVLTF. CDR3 bases: TGTGCCAGCAGTTTTACGGGTGGGGCCAACGTCCTGACTTTC. The chain links TRBV2 to TRBJ2-6; D not certain. From germline, CDR1 is SNHLY and CDR2 FYNNEI. The CDR3 extends over 14 amino acids. V was trimmed by 5 bases and J by 3 bases, leaving 8 bases between them. Full variable domain (outside the CDR3, taken from reference TRBV2 and TRBJ2-6): EPEVTQTPSHQVTQMGQEVILRCVPISNHLYFYWYRQILGQKVEFLVSFYNNEISEKSEIFDDQFSVERPDGSNFTLKIRSTKLEDSAMYFCASSFTGGANVLTFGAGSRLTVL.

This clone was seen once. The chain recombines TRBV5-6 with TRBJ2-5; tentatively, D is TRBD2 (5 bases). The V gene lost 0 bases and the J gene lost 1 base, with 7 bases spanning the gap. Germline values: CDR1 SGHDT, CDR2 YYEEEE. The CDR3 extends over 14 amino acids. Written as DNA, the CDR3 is TGTGCCAGCAGCTTGGCCGGGATCCAAGAGACCCAGTACTTC. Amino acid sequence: CASSLAGIQETQYF.

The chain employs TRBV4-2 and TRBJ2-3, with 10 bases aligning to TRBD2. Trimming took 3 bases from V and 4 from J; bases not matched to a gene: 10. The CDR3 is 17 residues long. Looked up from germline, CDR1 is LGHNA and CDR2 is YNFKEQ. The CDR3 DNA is TGTGCCAGCAGCCACTCATCAGCGGGGGGGCTCCCAGATACGCAGTATTTT. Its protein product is CASSHSSAGGLPDTQYF.

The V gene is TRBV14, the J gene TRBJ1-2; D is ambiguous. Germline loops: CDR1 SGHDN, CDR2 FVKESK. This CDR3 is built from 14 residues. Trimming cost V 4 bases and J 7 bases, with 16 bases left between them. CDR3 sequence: CASSLSSGRSGYTF. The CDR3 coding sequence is TGTGCCAGCAGCCTCAGCAGCGGAAGAAGTGGCTACACCTTC.